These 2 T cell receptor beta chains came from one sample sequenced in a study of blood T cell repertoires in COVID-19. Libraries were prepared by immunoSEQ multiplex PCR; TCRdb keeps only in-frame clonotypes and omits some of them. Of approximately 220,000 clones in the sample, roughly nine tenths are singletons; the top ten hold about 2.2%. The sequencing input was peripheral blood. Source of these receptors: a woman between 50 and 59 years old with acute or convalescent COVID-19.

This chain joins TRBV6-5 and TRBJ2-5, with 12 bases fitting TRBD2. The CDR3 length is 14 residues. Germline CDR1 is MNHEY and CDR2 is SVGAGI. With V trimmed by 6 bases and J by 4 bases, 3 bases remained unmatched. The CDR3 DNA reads TGTGCCAGCAGGCTACTAGCGGGGGGAGAGACCCAGTACTTC. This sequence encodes CASRLLAGGETQYF.

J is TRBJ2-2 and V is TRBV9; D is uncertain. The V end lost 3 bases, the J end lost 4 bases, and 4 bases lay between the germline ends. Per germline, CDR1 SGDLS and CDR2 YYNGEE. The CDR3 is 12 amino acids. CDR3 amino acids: CASSGGTGELFF. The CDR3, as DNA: TGTGCCAGCAGCGGCGGCACCGGGGAGCTGTTTTTT.